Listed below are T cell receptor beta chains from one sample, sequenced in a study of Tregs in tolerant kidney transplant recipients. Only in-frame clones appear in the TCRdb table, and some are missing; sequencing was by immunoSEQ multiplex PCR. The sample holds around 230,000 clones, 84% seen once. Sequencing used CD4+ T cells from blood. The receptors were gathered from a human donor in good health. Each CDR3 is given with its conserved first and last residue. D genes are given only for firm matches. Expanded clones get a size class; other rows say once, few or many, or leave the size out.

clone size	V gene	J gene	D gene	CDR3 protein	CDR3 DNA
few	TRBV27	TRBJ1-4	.	CASSYWGVRGEKLFF	TGTGCCAGCAGTTACTGGGGGGTCCGGGGTGAAAAACTGTTTTTT
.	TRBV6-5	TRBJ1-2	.	CASSSENGYTF	TGTGCCAGCAGTTCGGAAAATGGCTACACCTTC
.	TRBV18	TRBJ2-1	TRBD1	CASSPPQGSYNEQFF	TGTGCCAGCTCACCTCCACAGGGGTCCTACAATGAGCAGTTCTTC
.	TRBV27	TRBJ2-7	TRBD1	CASRGTGGAEQYF	TGTGCCAGCAGAGGGACAGGGGGCGCAGAGCAGTACTTC
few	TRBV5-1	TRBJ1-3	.	CASSLGLQGSGNTIYF	TGCGCCAGCAGCTTGGGATTACAGGGCTCTGGAAACACCATATATTTT
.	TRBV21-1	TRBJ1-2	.	CASSKGGRASLANYGYTF	TGTGCCAGCAGCAAGGGAGGTAGGGCCTCCCTAGCTAACTATGGCTACACCTTC
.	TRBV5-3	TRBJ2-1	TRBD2	CARSPMLAGSSSYNEQFF	TGTGCCAGAAGCCCTATGCTAGCGGGGTCCAGCTCCTACAATGAGCAGTTCTTC
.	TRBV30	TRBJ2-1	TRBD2	CALGTSGGVEQFF	TGTGCCCTGGGGACTAGCGGGGGAGTTGAGCAGTTCTTC
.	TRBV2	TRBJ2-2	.	CASSAAVRGGELFF	TGTGCCAGCAGTGCGGCAGTCAGGGGCGGGGAGCTGTTTTTT
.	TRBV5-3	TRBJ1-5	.	CASLGDLQPQHF	TGTGCCAGCCTCGGTGATCTTCAGCCCCAGCATTTT